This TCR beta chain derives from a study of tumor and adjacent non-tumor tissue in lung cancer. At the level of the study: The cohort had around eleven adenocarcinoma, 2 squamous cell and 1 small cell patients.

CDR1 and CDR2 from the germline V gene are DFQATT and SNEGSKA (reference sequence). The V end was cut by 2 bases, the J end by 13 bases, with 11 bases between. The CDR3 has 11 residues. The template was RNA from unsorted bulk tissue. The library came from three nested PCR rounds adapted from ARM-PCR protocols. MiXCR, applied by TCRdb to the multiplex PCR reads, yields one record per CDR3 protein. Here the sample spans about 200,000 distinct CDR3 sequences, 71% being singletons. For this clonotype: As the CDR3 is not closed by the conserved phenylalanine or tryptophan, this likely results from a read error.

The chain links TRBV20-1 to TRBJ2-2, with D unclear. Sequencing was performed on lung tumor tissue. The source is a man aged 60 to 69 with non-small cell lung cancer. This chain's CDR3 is CSARTPRWLFS. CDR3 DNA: TGCAGTGCTAGAACACCCCGGTGGCTGTTTTCT.